This T cell receptor (beta chain) was observed in a study of cytomegalovirus exposure and HLA in healthy donors. Study overall: Unique TCR beta sequences numbering approximately 100 million came from about 179 million T cells in an earlier analysis.

Overall study findings and caveats: The authors listed 180 or so TCR beta chains as cytomegalovirus-associated. Specific recognition of CMV antigens was confirmed in vitro for three chains (all CMV-associated).

About this clone: Antigen: not known.

PCR used 60 Vbeta primers and 13 Jbeta primers. Method: immunoSEQ multiplex PCR; TCRdb's copy keeps in-frame clones and lacks some. The sample lists 150,000 or so clones, about two thirds occurring once. CDR3 size: 13 residues. Trimming removed 5 bases from V and 3 bases from J, with 9 bases in between. Germline V CDR1 and CDR2: SGHTA, FQGTGA. CMV serostatus data were not documented for this donor. This sequence originates from a human donor in good health. The J gene is TRBJ2-3, the V gene TRBV7-3; D ambiguous. Material for sequencing was PBMCs. The CDR3 loop reads CASSTPPTDTQYF. The CDR3, as DNA: TGTGCCAGCAGCACACCCCCTACAGATACGCAGTATTTT.